This T cell receptor beta chain was documented in a study of a mutant IDH1 vaccine in newly diagnosed glioma (TCRdb year 2021). For the study in its entirety: Vaccination started 4-6 weeks after radiotherapy alone, or was given together with temozolomide cycles in the groups whose treatment included chemotherapy. Before enrollment, most patients had been given radiochemotherapy with temozolomide as standard therapy, while the rest had received either radiotherapy alone or temozolomide alone. Longitudinal TCRB deep sequencing was performed for about 25 treated patients wherever samples were available for exploratory analyses. Peripheral blood was collected at six visits: V03 (baseline), V05, V07, V10, V12 and V13. The approximately 30 treated patients were approximately 62% male and roughly 40% female, with a mean age of approximately 38 years. The week-35 safety follow-up was designated visit V12, and the week-47 end of study was designated visit V13. Broader findings and caveats from the paper: Across multiple MHC alleles, vaccine-induced immune responses were seen in around 94% of patients. Selection of PBMC samples for TCRB deep sequencing was based on availability. Changes in the top peripheral T cell clonotypes picked up by TCRB sequencing did not appear to be linked to pseudoprogression. The authors noted that analyses of patient blood samples could not be reproduced because of sample limitations.

From its cysteine to its phenylalanine, the CDR3 spans 14 amino acids. The read is trimmed to its CDR3 DNA, 42 bases read in frame from base 1. Unmatched junction bases come to 11, with V trimmed by 4 bases and J by 10 bases. According to the germline V gene, CDR1 reads SGHTS and CDR2 reads YDEGEE. The receptor library was made with the immunoSEQ multiplex PCR assay. Following the manufacturer's protocol, the hsTCRB Kit was used to amplify rearranged TCR beta chain sequences. Sequencing of TCRB libraries was carried out on an Illumina MiSeq. Under the source paper's analysis protocol: The proprietary platform of the kit vendor was used for demultiplexing, trimming and gene mapping. TCRdb took over this immuneACCESS table, retaining in-frame rearrangements with V and J assigned. Such tables are incomplete; in checked studies, under half of the missing clones stem from an unresolved V gene, and the remainder is unexplained. That table gives V, J and clone size, and the DNA gave D and trimming. The sample contains about 68,000 clones, 84% of them found a single time. The ten largest clones add up to approximately 12% of the sample.

The label giving this sample's time point can be read as: week 35, safety follow-up. A 20-mer mutant IDH1 peptide at 300 micrograms in Montanide made up each vaccine dose, which was injected subcutaneously together with topical imiquimod. Eight vaccinations were administered to patients in weeks 1, 3, 5, 7, 11, 15, 19 and 23, corresponding to visits V03 through V10. All donors had newly diagnosed IDH1-mutant astrocytomas of WHO grade 3 or 4 that showed loss of nuclear ATRX. The samples were drawn from NOA16, a multicentre, single-arm, open-label phase I trial in Germany that tested a mutant IDH1 peptide vaccine in humans for the first time. Genomic DNA for TCRB sequencing was isolated from EDTA blood with the DNeasy Blood and Tissue Kit. With regard to this clone: Its specific antigen is unknown. Base qualities are not provided; no much larger clone lies one nucleotide away.

The sample in question was PBMCs, obtained from a glioma patient whose treatment included an IDH1 peptide vaccine. The receptor was isolated from a man aged 18 to 35 with glioma. The receptor chain draws on TRBV5-8 and TRBJ2-1, and 7 junction bases match TRBD1. CDR3 reads: CASSQTGVQREQFF. In nucleotides, the sequence is TGTGCCAGCAGCCAAACAGGGGTTCAACGGGAGCAGTTCTTC.